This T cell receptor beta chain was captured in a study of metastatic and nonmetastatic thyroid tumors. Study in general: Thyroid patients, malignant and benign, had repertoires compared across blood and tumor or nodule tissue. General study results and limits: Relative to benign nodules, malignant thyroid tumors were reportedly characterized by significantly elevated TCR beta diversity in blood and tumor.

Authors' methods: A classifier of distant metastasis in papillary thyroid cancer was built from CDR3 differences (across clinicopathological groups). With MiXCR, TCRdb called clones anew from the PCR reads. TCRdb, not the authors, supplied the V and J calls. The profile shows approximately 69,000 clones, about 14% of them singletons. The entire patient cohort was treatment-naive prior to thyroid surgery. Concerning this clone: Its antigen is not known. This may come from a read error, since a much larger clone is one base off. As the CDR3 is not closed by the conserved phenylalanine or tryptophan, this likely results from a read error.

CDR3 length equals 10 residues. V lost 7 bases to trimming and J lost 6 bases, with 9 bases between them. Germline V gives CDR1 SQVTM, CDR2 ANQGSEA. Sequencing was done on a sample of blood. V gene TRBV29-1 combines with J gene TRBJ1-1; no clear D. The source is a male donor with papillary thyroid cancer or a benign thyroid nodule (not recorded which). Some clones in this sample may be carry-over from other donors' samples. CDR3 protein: CSARYAEAFL. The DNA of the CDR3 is TGCAGCGCCCGATACGCTGAAGCTTTCCTT.